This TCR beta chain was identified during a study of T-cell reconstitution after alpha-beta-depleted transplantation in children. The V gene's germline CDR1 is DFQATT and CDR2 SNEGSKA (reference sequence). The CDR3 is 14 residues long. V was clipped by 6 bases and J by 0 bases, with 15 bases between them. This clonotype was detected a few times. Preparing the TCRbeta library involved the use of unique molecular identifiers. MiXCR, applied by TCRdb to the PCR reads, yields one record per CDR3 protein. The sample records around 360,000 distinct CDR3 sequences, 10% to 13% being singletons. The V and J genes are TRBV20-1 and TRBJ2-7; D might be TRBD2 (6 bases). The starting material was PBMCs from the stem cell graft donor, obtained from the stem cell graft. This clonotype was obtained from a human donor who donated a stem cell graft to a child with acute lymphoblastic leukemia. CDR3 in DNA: TGCAGTGCCCAAACCGGGACTGGCTCCTACGAGCAGTACTTC. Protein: CSAQTGTGSYEQYF.